This entry lists 4 T cell receptor beta chains sequenced from one sample in a study of T cell clonotyping in hematopoietic cell transplantation. Measured with immunoSEQ multiplex PCR; TCRdb has only the in-frame clones, and not every one. The profile shows some 40,000 clones, 95% of them singletons. Specimen: peripheral blood mononuclear cells. These receptors originate from a man aged 25 to 40 in good health. Some clones in this sample may be carry-over from other donors' samples.

V gene TRBV6-6 combines with J gene TRBJ1-2; unclear D gene. The CDR3 spans 13 residues. Germline assignment: CDR1 MNHNY and CDR2 SVGAGI (reference sequence). V lost 4 bases, J lost 3 bases, and 9 bases lay in between. The DNA of the CDR3 is TGTGCCAGCAGTTCGGGCAGAGACTATGGCTACACCTTC. Protein product: CASSSGRDYGYTF.

The V gene is TRBV6-4, the J gene TRBJ2-3; D not resolved. V gave up 3 bases and J gave up 1 base, with 8 bases separating them. CDR3 length equals 14 residues. CDR1 and CDR2 from the germline V gene are MRHNA and SNTAGT. CDR3 DNA: TGTGCCAGCAGTGAAGTTGGGGGCACAGATACGCAGTATTTT. Protein: CASSEVGGTDTQYF.

V and J are TRBV7-3 and TRBJ2-7; unclear D gene. The CDR3 runs to 13 residues. Germline assignment: CDR1 SGHTA and CDR2 FQGTGA. V lost 2 bases, J lost 1 base, and 6 bases lay in between. The CDR3 region is CASSLGASYEQYF. The CDR3 DNA reads TGTGCCAGCAGCTTAGGCGCATCCTACGAGCAGTACTTC.

The V and J genes are TRBV11-2 and TRBJ2-3; 11 nucleotides match TRBD2. The CDR3 is 17 amino acids. Germline V lookup: CDR1 SGHAT, CDR2 FQNNGV. The V segment lost 2 bases and the J segment 0 bases; nucleotides outside the gene matches: 4. The CDR3 DNA reads as TGTGCCAGCAGCTTACTCCCTAGCGGGAGGAGCACAGATACGCAGTATTTT. Protein product: CASSLLPSGRSTDTQYF.